Below are 8 T cell receptor beta chains sequenced from a single sample in a study of blood T cells in healthy people across ages (dated by TCRdb to the mid-2010s). Libraries came from 5' RACE. Reads for this sample came from an Illumina HiSeq 2500. The second PCR ran for roughly 7 to 11 cycles and used a J-beta primer mix along with a sample-barcoded 5' primer. TCRdb reprocessing: public reads trimmed at Q25 with fastp, clones called with MiXCR, in-frame beta chains kept. Every distinct CDR3 protein forms one entry, paired with its most common genes and DNA. The table for this sample lists 600,000 or so distinct CDR3 sequences; 20% to 25% of them were counted only once. Together, the top ten hold 3% to 4.5% of the sample. Specimen: blood. These receptor sequences come from a man in his 70s in good health.

This chain uses TRBV2 with TRBJ2-6, with D perhaps TRBD1 (6 bases). V shed 6 bases and J shed 2 bases, with 14 bases lying between them. The germline V gene has CDR1 SNHLY and CDR2 FYNNEI. The CDR3 runs to 16 residues. Here the CDR3 reads CASSEMGHTGANVLTF. CDR3 coding DNA: TGTGCCAGCAGCGAAATGGGACACACTGGGGCCAACGTCCTGACTTTC.

The J gene is TRBJ2-1, the V gene TRBV7-9; TRBD2 matches at 14 bases. CDR1 is SEHNR, CDR2 FQNEAQ, per germline (reference sequence). This CDR3 region has 18 residues. Trimming at V came to 5 bases and at J to 1 base, leaving 7 bases not matched to a gene. The CDR3 sequence is CASSPGTSGSGSYNEQFF. CDR3 coding DNA: TGTGCCAGCAGCCCAGGGACTAGCGGGAGTGGTTCCTACAATGAGCAGTTCTTC.

This clonotype was detected many times. V gene TRBV11-2 combines with J gene TRBJ2-4; D is possibly TRBD2 (7 bases). Germline V gene lookup returns CDR1 SGHAT and CDR2 FQNNGV. This CDR3 has 16 amino acids. Trimming removed 2 bases from V and 1 base from J, with 12 bases in between. This CDR3 is CASSLIRGAAKNIQYF. CDR3 coding DNA: TGTGCCAGCAGCTTAATTCGGGGGGCTGCCAAAAACATTCAGTACTTC.

This clonotype was detected many times. The chain couples TRBV20-1 to TRBJ2-5; D is possibly TRBD1 (6 bases). Germline values: CDR1 DFQATT, CDR2 SNEGSKA (reference sequence). The V end lost 6 bases, the J end lost 5 bases, and 19 bases lay between the germline ends. The CDR3 length is 14 residues. DNA for the CDR3: TGCAGTGCGCCATCGACAGGCCGACGGGAGACCCAGTACTTC. Amino acid sequence: CSAPSTGRRETQYF.

This clonotype was seen a few times. The chain recombines TRBV6-2 or TRBV6-3 with TRBJ1-5; a possible D gene is TRBD1 (6 bases). The CDR3 has 15 residues. Germline lookup yields CDR1 MNHEY and CDR2 SVGEGT. Trimming stripped 6 bases from V and 2 bases from J, with 14 bases between. Here the CDR3 reads CASSGRGNGNQPQHF. In nucleotides, the CDR3 is TGTGCCAGCAGCGGCAGGGGTAATGGCAATCAGCCCCAGCATTTT.

J is TRBJ2-5 and V is TRBV5-1; tentatively, D is TRBD1 (6 bases). CDR3 length equals 16 residues. The germline V gene encodes CDR1 SGHRS and CDR2 YFSETQ. The V and J ends lost 0 bases and 11 bases respectively, with 23 bases between them. The CDR3 DNA is TGCGCCAGCAGCTTGGCCCGGGCAGGGGAAACGGGTGAGCAGTACTTC. Translated, it gives CASSLARAGETGEQYF.

This clonotype has only a few counts. The chain is built from TRBV12-3 or TRBV12-4 and TRBJ2-3; 9 nucleotides align to TRBD1. This CDR3 contains 15 residues. The V and J ends lost 6 bases and 5 bases, in that order; junction bases with no gene match: 9. Here the CDR3 DNA reads TGTGCCAGCAGAAAACAGGGGGCCCCTCTAGATACGCAGTATTTT. Its translation: CASRKQGAPLDTQYF.

The chain couples TRBV20-1 to TRBJ1-2; unclear D gene. Trimming took 0 bases from V and 3 from J, leaving 17 bases between them. Per the germline V gene, CDR1 is DFQATT and CDR2 is SNEGSKA (reference sequence). The CDR3 sequence is 16 residues long. CDR3 bases: TGCAGTGCTAGAGATCTAAGGGCGGGATCGGACTATGGCTACACCTTC. Amino acids: CSARDLRAGSDYGYTF.